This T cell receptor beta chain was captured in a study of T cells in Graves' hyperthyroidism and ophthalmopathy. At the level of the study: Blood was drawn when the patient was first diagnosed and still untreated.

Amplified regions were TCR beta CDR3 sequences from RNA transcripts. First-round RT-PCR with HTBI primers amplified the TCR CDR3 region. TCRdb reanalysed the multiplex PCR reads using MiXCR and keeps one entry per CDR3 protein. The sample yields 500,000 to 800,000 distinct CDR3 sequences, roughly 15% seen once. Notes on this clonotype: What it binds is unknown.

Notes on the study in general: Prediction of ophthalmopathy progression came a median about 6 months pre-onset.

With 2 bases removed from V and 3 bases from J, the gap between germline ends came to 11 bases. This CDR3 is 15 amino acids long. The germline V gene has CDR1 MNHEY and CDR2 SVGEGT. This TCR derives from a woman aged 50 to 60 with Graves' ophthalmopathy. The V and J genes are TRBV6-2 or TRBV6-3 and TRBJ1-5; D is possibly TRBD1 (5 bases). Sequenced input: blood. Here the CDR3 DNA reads TGTGCCAGCAGTTACCTCACAGGAATCAATCAGCCCCAGCATTTT. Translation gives CASSYLTGINQPQHF.